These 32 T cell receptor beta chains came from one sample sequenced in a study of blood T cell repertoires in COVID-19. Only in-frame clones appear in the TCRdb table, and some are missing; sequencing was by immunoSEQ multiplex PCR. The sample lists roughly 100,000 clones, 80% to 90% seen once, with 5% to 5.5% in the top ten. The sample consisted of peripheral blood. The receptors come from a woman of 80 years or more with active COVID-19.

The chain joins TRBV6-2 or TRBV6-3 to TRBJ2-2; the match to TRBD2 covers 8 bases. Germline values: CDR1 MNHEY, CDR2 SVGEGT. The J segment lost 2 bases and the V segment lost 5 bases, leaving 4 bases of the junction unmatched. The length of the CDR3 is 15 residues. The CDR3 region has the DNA TGTGCCAGCAGTCCCGGGACTAGTAACACCGGGGAGCTGTTTTTT. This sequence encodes CASSPGTSNTGELFF.

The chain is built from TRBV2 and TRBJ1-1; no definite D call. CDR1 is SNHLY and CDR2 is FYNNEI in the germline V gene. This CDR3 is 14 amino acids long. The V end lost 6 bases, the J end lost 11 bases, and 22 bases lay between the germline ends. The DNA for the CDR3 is TGTGCCAGCAGGGAAAGAGACACCTTCTATAACGCTTTCTTT. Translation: CASRERDTFYNAFF.

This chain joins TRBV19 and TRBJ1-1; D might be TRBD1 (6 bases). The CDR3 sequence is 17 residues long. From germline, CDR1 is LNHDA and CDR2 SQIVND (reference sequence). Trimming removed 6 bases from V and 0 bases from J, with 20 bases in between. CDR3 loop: CASSPGGAGSMNTEAFF. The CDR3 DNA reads TGTGCCAGTAGCCCTGGGGGCGCAGGGTCTATGAACACTGAAGCTTTCTTT.

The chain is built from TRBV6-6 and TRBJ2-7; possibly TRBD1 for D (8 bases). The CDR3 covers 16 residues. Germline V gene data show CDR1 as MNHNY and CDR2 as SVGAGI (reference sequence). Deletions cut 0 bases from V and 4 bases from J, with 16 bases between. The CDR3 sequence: CASSYSPQGEGYEQYF. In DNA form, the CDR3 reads TGTGCCAGCAGTTACTCGCCACAGGGGGAGGGGTACGAGCAGTACTTC.

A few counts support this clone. The DNA for the CDR3 is TGTGCCAGCAGACAGAGTAGGGGTTGGACCGGGGAGCTGTTTTTT. Its protein is CASRQSRGWTGELFF. This rearrangement joins TRBV6-5 to TRBJ2-2; D perhaps matches TRBD1 (5 bases). The CDR3 extends over 15 amino acids. Per germline, CDR1 MNHEY and CDR2 SVGAGI. Deletions cut 6 bases from V and 5 bases from J, with 16 bases between.

DNA for the CDR3: TGTGCCAGCCCCGCGCAGGGATACGGTGAGCAGTTCTTC. It encodes CASPAQGYGEQFF. The V gene is TRBV21-1, the J gene TRBJ2-1; the tabulated D call, TRBD1, remains unverified against the DNA. TRBV21-1 is marked as a pseudogene. CDR3 length: 13 residues.

The CDR3 is CASSTGLAGALTGELFF. As DNA, the CDR3 is TGTGCCAGCAGTACCGGACTAGCGGGAGCTCTGACCGGGGAGCTGTTTTTT. The rearrangement links TRBV6-2 or TRBV6-3 to TRBJ2-2, with TRBD2 identical over 13 bases. Per the germline V gene, CDR1 is MNHEY and CDR2 is SVGEGT. V shed 5 bases, J shed 5 bases, and the junction held 8 bases outside the gene matches. This CDR3 region has 17 residues.

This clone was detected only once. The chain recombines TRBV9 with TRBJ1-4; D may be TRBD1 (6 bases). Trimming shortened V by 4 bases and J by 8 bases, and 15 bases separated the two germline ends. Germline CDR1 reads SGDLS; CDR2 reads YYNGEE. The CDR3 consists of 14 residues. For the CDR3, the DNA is TGTGCCAGCAGCCCACAGGGCGGATACGAAAAACTGTTTTTT. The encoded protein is CASSPQGGYEKLFF.

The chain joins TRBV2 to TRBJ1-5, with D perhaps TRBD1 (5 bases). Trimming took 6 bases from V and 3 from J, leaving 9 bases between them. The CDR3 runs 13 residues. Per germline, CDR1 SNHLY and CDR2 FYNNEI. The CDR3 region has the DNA TGTGCCAGCAGCCGGGACTTCAATCAGCCCCAGCATTTT. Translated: CASSRDFNQPQHF.

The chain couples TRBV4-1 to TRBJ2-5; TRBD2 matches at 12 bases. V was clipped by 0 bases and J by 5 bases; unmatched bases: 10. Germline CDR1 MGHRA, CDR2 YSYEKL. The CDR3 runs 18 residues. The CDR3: CASSQEGFGLAGWETQYF. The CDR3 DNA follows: TGCGCCAGCAGCCAAGAGGGGTTTGGACTAGCGGGATGGGAGACCCAGTACTTC.

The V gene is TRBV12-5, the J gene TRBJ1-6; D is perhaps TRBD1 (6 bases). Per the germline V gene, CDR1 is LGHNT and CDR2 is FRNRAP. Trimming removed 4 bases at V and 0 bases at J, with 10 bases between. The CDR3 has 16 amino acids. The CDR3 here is CASGCRGSSYNSPLHF. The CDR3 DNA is TGTGCTAGTGGTTGCAGGGGTAGCTCCTATAATTCACCCCTCCACTTT.

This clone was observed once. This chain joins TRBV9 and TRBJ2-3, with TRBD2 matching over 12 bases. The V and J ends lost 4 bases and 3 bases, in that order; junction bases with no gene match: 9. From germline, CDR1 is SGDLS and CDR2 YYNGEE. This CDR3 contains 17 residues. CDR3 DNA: TGTGCCAGCAGCTTCGGACTAGCGGGATCGGGGACAGATACGCAGTATTTT. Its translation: CASSFGLAGSGTDTQYF.

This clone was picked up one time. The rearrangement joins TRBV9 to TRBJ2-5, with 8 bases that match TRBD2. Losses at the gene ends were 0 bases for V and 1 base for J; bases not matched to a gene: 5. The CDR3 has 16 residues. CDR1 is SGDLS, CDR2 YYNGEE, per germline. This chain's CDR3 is CASSVGASGLQETQYF. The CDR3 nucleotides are TGTGCCAGCAGCGTAGGTGCTAGCGGGCTCCAAGAGACCCAGTACTTC.

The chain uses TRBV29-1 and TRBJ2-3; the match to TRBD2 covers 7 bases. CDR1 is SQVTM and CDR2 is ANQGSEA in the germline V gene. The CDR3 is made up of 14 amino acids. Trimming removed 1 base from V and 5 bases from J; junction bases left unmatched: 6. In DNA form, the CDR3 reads TGCAGCGTTGAAGTGGCGGGAGTTAAAGATACGCAGTATTTT. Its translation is CSVEVAGVKDTQYF.

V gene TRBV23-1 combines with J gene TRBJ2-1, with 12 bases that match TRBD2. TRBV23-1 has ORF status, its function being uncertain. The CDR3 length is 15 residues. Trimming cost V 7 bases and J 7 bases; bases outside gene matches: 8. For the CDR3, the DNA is TGCGCCAGCACTGCTAGCGGGAGGGCCCTTAATGAGCAGTTCTTC. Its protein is CASTASGRALNEQFF.

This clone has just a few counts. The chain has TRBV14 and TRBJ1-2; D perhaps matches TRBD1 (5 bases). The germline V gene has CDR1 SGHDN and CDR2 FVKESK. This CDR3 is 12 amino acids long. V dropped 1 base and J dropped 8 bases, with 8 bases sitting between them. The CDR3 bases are TGTGCCAGCAGCCAAGTCAGGGTGGGCTACACCTTC. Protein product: CASSQVRVGYTF.

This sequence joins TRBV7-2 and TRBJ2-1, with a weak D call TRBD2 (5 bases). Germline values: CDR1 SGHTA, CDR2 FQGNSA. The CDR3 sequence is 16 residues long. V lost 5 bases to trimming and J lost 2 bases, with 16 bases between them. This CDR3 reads CASSLRMDWAYNEQFF. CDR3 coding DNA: TGTGCCAGCAGCCTTAGAATGGACTGGGCCTACAATGAGCAGTTCTTC. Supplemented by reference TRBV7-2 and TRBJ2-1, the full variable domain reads GAGVSQSPSNKVTEKGKDVELRCDPISGHTALYWYRQSLGQGLEFLIYFQGNSAPDKSGLPSDRFSAERTGGSVSTLTIQRTQQEDSAVYLCASSLRMDWAYNEQFFGPGTRLTVL.

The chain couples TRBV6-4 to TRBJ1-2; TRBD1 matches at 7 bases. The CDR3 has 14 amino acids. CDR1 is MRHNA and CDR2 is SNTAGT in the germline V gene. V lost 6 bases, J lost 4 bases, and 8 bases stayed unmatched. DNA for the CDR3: TGTGCCAGCAGGCAACAGGGGCCCCCCTATGGCTACACCTTC. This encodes CASRQQGPPYGYTF.

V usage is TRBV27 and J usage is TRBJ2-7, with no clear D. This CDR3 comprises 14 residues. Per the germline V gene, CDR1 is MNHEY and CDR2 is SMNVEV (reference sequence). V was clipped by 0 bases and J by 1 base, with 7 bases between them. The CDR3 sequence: CASSLSRLSYEQYF. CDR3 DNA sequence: TGTGCCAGCAGTTTATCGCGCTTATCCTACGAGCAGTACTTC.

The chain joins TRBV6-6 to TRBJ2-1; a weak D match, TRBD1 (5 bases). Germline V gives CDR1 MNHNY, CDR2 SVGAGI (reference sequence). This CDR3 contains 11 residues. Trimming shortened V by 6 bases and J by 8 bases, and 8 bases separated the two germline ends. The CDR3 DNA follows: TGTGCCAGCAGCGCCAGGGATGAGCAGTTCTTC. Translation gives CASSARDEQFF.

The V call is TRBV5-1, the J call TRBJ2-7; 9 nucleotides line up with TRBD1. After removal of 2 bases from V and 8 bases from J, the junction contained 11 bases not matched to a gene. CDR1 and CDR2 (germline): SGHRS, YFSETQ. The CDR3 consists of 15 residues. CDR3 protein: CASSFGGTGSHQQYF. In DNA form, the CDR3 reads TGCGCCAGCAGCTTCGGTGGGACAGGGTCCCACCAGCAGTACTTC.

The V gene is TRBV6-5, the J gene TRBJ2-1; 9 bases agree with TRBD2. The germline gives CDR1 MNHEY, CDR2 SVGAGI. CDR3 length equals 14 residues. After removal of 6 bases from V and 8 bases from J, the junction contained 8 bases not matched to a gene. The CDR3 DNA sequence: TGTGCCAGCAGCCTAGCGGGGCAGGGCCATGAGCAGTTCTTC. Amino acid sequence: CASSLAGQGHEQFF.

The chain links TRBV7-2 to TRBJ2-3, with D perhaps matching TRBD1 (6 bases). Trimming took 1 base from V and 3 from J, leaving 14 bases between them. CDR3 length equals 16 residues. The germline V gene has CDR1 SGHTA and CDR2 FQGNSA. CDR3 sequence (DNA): TGTGCCAGCAGCTTAGGGCAGGGGCATCTAACAGATACGCAGTATTTT. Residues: CASSLGQGHLTDTQYF.

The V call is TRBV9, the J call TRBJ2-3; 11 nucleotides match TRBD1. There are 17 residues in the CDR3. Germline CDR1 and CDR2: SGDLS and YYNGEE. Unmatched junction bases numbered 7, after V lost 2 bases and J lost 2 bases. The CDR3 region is CASSVSGTGGYTDTQYF. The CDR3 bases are TGTGCCAGCAGCGTCTCCGGGACAGGGGGGTACACAGATACGCAGTATTTT.

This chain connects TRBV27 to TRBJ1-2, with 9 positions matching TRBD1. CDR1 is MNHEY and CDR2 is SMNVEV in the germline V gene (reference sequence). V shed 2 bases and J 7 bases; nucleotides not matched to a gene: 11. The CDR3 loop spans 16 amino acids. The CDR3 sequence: CASSLLTPGQGFGYTF. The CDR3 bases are TGTGCCAGCAGTTTACTAACACCGGGACAGGGCTTTGGCTACACCTTC.

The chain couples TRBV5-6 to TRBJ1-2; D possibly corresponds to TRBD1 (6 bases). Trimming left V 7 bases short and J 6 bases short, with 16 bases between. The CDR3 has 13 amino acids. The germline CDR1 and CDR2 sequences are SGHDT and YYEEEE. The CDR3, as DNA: TGTGCCAGCGGCCAAGGGGGAACGAATGGCTACACCTTC. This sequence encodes CASGQGGTNGYTF. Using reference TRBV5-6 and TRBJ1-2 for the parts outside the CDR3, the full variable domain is DAGVTQSPTHLIKTRGQQVTLRCSPKSGHDTVSWYQQALGQGPQFIFQYYEEEERQRGNFPDRFSGHQFPNYSSELNVNALLLGDSALYLCASGQGGTNGYTFGSGTRLTVV.

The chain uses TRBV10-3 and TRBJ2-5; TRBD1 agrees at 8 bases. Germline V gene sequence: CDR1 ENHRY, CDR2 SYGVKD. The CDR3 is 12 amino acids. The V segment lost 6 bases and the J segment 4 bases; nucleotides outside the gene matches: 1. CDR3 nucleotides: TGTGCCATCAGCGACAGGGGAGAGACCCAGTACTTC. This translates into CAISDRGETQYF.

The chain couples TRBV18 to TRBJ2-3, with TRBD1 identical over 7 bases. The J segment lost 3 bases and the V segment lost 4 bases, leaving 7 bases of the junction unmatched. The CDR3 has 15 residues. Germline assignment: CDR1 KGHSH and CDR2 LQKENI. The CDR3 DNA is TGTGCCAGCTCACAGGGGGCAGGGGCAACAGATACGCAGTATTTT. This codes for CASSQGAGATDTQYF. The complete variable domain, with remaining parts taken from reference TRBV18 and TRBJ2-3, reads NAGVMQNPRHLVRRRGQEARLRCSPMKGHSHVYWYRQLPEEGLKFMVYLQKENIIDESGMPKERFSAEFPKEGPSILRIQQVVRGDSAAYFCASSQGAGATDTQYFGPGTRLTVL.

The CDR3 DNA follows: TGTGCCAGTAGTATTCGTAGCGGGAGCACAGATACGCAGTATTTT. As protein: CASSIRSGSTDTQYF. This rearrangement joins TRBV19 to TRBJ2-3; 7 nucleotides align to TRBD2. Germline CDR1 LNHDA, CDR2 SQIVND (reference sequence). Trimming took 3 bases from V and 0 from J; bases not matched to a gene: 3. This CDR3 contains 15 residues. Using reference TRBV19 and TRBJ2-3 for the parts outside the CDR3, the full variable domain is DGGITQSPKYLFRKEGQNVTLSCEQNLNHDAMYWYRQDPGQGLRLIYYSQIVNDFQKGDIAEGYSVSREKKESFPLTVTSAQKNPTAFYLCASSIRSGSTDTQYFGPGTRLTVL.

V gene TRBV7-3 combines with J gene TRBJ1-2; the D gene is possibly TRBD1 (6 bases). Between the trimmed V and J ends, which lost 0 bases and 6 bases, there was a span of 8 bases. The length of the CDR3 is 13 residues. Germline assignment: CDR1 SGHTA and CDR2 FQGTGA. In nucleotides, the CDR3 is TGTGCCAGCAGCTTAACTACAGGGCATGGCTACACCTTC. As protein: CASSLTTGHGYTF.

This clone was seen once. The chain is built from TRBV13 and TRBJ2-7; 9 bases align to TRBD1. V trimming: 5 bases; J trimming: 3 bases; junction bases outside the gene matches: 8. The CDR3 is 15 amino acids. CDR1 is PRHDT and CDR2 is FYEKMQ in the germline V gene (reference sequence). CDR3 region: CASSVRPGQGYEQYF. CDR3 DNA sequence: TGTGCCAGCAGCGTACGCCCGGGACAGGGCTACGAGCAGTACTTC.

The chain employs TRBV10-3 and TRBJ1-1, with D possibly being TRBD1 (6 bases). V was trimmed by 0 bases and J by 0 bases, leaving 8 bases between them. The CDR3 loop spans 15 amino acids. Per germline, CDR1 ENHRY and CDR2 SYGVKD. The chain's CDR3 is CAISESRGLNTEAFF. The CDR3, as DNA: TGTGCCATCAGTGAGTCCAGGGGTCTGAACACTGAAGCTTTCTTT.